A selection of T cell receptor beta chains follows, all from one sample in a study of T-cell reconstitution after alpha-beta-depleted transplantation in children. In TCRdb, the PCR reads were re-called with MiXCR into one record per CDR3 protein. The profile shows about 360,000 distinct CDR3 sequences, 13% of them singletons. The sequencing used PBMCs, collected from the stem cell graft. These receptors were collected from a human donor who donated a stem cell graft to a child with Fanconi anemia. CDR3s include the opening cysteine and the closing phenylalanine or tryptophan. The D gene is left open where the match is weak. Size is omitted from some rows. Given values are once, few, many or a class for expanded clones.

clone size: once
J gene: TRBJ2-2
V gene: TRBV5-1
CDR3 length: 14
D gene: NA
CDR3 protein: CASSKQGTTGELFF
CDR3 DNA: TGCGCCAGCAGCAAACAGGGTACCACCGGGGAGCTGTTTTTT

clone size: many
J gene: TRBJ1-5
V gene: TRBV6-5
CDR3 length: 16
D gene: TRBD1
CDR3 protein: CASSSGQRYSNQPQHF
CDR3 DNA: TGTGCCAGCAGCTCGGGACAGAGGTATAGCAATCAGCCCCAGCATTTT

clone size: many
J gene: TRBJ1-1
V gene: TRBV6-1
CDR3 length: 14
D gene: TRBD1
CDR3 protein: CASSVRGHNTEAFF
CDR3 DNA: TGTGCCAGCAGTGTTAGGGGGCACAACACTGAAGCTTTCTTT

clone size: many
J gene: TRBJ2-5
V gene: TRBV11-2
CDR3 length: 13
D gene: NA
CDR3 protein: CASSLAGAETQYF
CDR3 DNA: TGTGCCAGCAGCTTAGCGGGGGCAGAGACCCAGTACTTC

clone size: NA
J gene: TRBJ1-4
V gene: TRBV5-1
CDR3 length: 18
D gene: NA
CDR3 protein: CASSLTYRDIPTNEKLFF
CDR3 DNA: TGCGCCAGCAGCCTGACCTACCGGGACATACCAACTAATGAAAAACTGTTTTTT

clone size: many
J gene: TRBJ2-2
V gene: TRBV20-1
CDR3 length: 13
D gene: NA
CDR3 protein: CSASSLNTGELFF
CDR3 DNA: TGCAGTGCTAGCTCGTTAAACACCGGGGAGCTGTTTTTT

clone size: few
J gene: TRBJ1-1
V gene: TRBV10-3
CDR3 length: 13
D gene: NA
CDR3 protein: CATAGGLNTEAFF
CDR3 DNA: TGTGCCACCGCGGGGGGCCTGAACACTGAAGCTTTCTTT

clone size: few
J gene: TRBJ2-5
V gene: TRBV6-1
CDR3 length: 17
D gene: TRBD2
CDR3 protein: CASIPRGGRMYQETQYF
CDR3 DNA: TGTGCCAGCATACCGCGGGGGGGACGGATGTACCAAGAGACCCAGTACTTC

clone size: NA
J gene: TRBJ2-2
V gene: TRBV28
CDR3 length: 16
D gene: TRBD1
CDR3 protein: CASSLSGQANTGELFF
CDR3 DNA: TGTGCCAGCAGTTTATCGGGACAGGCGAACACCGGGGAGCTGTTTTTT

clone size: few
J gene: TRBJ1-1
V gene: TRBV7-2
CDR3 length: 15
D gene: TRBD1
CDR3 protein: CASSFQGALGTEAFF
CDR3 DNA: TGTGCCAGCAGCTTCCAGGGGGCCCTTGGCACTGAAGCTTTCTTT

clone size: NA
J gene: TRBJ1-1
V gene: TRBV6-1
CDR3 length: 14
D gene: NA
CDR3 protein: CASSSYPLGTEAFF
CDR3 DNA: TGTGCCAGCAGCTCTTACCCTCTGGGGACTGAAGCTTTCTTT